This T cell receptor beta chain stems from a study of T cell responses to AZD1222 COVID-19 vaccine. Whole-study findings and limits: The study found Spike-specific TCR breadth and depth rose after two AZD1222 doses. No repertoire was sampled before or during the peak T cell response, only after it. Vaccine-associated CD4 TCRs spanned spike, dominant at 160-218 and 743-854. Nearly half of spike-specific TCRs reportedly target unmutated variant regions.

The germline V and J ends were trimmed by 3 bases and 8 bases, with 15 bases remaining between them. The germline V gene encodes CDR1 SGDLS and CDR2 YYNGEE. CDR3 length: 14 residues. Libraries were prepared by immunoSEQ multiplex PCR; TCRdb keeps only in-frame clonotypes and omits some of them. Here the sample spans roughly 55,000 clones, nearly 90% being singletons. Turning to this clone: Its antigen is still unknown.

This receptor was identified in an adult in good health. This rearrangement joins TRBV9 to TRBJ2-1; maybe TRBD1 (6 bases). The sample consisted of peripheral blood, taken on day 0 of AZD1222 vaccination. The CDR3 sequence: CASSGQVTRDEQFF. CDR3 bases: TGTGCCAGCAGCGGACAGGTTACTAGGGATGAGCAGTTCTTC.